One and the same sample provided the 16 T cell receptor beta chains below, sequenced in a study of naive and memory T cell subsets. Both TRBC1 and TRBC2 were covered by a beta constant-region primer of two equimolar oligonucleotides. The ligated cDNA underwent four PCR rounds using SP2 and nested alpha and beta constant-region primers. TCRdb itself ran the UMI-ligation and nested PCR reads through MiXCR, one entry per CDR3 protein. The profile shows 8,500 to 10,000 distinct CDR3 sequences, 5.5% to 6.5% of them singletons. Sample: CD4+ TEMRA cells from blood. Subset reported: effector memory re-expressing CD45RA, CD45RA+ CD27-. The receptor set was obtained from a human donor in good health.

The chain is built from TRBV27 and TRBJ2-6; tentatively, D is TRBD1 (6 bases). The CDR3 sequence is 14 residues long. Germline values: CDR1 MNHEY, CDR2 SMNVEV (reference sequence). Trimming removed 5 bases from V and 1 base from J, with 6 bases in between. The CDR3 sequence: CASSDRSGANVLTF. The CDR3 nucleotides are TGTGCCAGCAGTGACAGGTCTGGGGCCAACGTCCTGACTTTC.

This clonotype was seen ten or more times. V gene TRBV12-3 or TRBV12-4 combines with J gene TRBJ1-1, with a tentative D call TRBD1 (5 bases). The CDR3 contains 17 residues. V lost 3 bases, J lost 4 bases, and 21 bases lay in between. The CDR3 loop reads CASSFSGKRSMATEAFF. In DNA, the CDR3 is TGTGCCAGCAGTTTTTCAGGGAAGAGAAGTATGGCCACTGAAGCTTTCTTT.

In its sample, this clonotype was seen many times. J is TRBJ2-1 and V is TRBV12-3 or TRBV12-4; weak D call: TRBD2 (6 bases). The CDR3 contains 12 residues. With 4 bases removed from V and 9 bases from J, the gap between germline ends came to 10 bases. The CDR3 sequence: CASSSLTSEQFF. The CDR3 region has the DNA TGTGCCAGCAGTTCGTTGACTAGTGAGCAGTTCTTC.

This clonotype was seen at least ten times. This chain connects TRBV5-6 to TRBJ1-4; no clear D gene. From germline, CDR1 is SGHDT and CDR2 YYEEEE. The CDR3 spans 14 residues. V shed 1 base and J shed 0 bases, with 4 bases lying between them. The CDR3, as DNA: TGTGCCAGCAGCTTGAGGGCAACTAATGAAAAACTGTTTTTT. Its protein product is CASSLRATNEKLFF.

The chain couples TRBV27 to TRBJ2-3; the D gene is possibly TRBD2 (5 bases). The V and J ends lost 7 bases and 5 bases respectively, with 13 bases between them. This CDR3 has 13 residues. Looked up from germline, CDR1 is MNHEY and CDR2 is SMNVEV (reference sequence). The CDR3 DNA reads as TGTGCCAGCAACAAGGATGAGGGAGATACGCAGTATTTT. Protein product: CASNKDEGDTQYF.

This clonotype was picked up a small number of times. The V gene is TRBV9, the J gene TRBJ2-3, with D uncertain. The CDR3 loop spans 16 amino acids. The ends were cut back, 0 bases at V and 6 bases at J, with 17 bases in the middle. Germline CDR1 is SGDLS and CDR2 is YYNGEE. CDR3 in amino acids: CASSVGAAGQSDTQYF. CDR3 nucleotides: TGTGCCAGCAGCGTAGGGGCAGCAGGTCAGTCGGATACGCAGTATTTT.

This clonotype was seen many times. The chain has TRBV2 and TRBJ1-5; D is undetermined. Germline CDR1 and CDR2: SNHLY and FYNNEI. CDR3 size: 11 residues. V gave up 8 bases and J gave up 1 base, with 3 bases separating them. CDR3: CASGSNQPQHF. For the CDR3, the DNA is TGTGCCAGCGGGAGCAATCAGCCCCAGCATTTT.

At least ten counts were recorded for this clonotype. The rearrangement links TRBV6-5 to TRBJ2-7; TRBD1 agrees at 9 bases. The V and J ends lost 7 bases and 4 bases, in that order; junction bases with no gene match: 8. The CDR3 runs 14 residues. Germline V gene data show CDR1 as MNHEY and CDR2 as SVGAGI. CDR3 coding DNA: TGTGCCAGCAAACCGGGACAGGGTATTTACGAGCAGTACTTC. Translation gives CASKPGQGIYEQYF.

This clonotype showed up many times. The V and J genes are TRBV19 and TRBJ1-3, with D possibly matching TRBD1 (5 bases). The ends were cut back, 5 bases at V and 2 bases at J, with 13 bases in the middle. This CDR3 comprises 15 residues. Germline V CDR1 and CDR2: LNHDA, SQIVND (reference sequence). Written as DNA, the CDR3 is TGTGCCAGTAGTGACCAGGGTGTGCCTGGAAACACCATATATTTT. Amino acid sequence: CASSDQGVPGNTIYF. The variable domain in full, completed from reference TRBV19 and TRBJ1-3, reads DGGITQSPKYLFRKEGQNVTLSCEQNLNHDAMYWYRQDPGQGLRLIYYSQIVNDFQKGDIAEGYSVSREKKESFPLTVTSAQKNPTAFYLCASSDQGVPGNTIYFGEGSWLTVV.

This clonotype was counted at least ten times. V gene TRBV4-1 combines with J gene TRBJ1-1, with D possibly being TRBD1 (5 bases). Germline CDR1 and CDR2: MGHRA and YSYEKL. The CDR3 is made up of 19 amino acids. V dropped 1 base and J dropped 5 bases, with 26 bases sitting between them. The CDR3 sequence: CASSQGGGVHKGGWTEAFF. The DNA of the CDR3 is TGCGCCAGCAGCCAAGGTGGGGGGGTGCACAAGGGAGGATGGACTGAAGCTTTCTTT.

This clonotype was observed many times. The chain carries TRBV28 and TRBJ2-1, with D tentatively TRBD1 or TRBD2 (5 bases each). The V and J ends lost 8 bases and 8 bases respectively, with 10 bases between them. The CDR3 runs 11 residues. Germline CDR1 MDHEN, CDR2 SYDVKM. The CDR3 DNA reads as TGTGCCAGCTGGGGACGTGATGAGCAGTTCTTC. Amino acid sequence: CASWGRDEQFF.

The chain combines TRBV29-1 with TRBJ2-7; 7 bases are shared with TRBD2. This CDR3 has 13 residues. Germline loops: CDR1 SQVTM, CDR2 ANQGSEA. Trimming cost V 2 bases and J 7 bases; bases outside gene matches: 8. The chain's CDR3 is CSVELAGVGEQYF. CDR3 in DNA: TGCAGCGTTGAATTGGCGGGAGTGGGTGAGCAGTACTTC.

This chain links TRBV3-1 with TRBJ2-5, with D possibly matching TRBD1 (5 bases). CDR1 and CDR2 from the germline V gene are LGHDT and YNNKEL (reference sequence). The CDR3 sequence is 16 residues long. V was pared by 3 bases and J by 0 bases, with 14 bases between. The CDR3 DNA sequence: TGTGCCAGCAGCCAGGGGCGGCGGAGCAACCAAGAGACCCAGTACTTC. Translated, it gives CASSQGRRSNQETQYF.

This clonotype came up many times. The CDR3 nucleotides read TGTGCCAGCAGCACCCACGGGACACTGAACACCGGGGAGCTGTTTTTT. It specifies CASSTHGTLNTGELFF. The V gene is TRBV9, the J gene TRBJ2-2; D is possibly TRBD1 (6 bases). The germline V gene has CDR1 SGDLS and CDR2 YYNGEE. The CDR3 length is 16 residues. V lost 4 bases and J lost 1, with 14 bases in between.

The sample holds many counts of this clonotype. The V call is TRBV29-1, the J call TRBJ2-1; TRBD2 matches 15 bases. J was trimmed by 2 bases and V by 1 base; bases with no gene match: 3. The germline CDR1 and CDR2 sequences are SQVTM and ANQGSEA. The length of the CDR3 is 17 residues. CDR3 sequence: CSVEVGTSGGTYNEQFF. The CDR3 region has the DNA TGCAGCGTTGAAGTCGGGACTAGCGGGGGGACCTACAATGAGCAGTTCTTC.

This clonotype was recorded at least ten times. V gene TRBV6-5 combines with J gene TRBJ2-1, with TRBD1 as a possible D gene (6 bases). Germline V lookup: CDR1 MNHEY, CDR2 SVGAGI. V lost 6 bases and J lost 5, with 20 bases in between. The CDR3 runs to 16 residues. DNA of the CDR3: TGTGCCAGCAGACCGGGACATTCCCTTTCCGACAATGAGCAGTTCTTC. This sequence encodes CASRPGHSLSDNEQFF.